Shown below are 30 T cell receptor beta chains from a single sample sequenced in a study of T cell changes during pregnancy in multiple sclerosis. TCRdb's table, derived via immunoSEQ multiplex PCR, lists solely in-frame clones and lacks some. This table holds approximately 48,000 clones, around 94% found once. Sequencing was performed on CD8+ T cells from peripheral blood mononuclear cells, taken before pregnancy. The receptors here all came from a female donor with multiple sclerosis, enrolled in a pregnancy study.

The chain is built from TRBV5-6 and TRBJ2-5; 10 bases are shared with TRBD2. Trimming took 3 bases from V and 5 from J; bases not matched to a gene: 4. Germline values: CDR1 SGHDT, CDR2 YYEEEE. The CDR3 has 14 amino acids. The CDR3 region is CASSSLAGVETQYF. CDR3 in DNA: TGTGCCAGCAGCTCGCTAGCGGGGGTGGAGACCCAGTACTTC.

CDR3 in amino acids: CASSPGGYGANVLTF. DNA of the CDR3: TGTGCCAGCAGCCCGGGGGGGTATGGGGCCAACGTCCTGACTTTC. V and J are TRBV5-6 and TRBJ2-6; 8 nucleotides match TRBD2. V dropped 4 bases and J dropped 3; count of bases not matched to a gene: 3. The CDR3 is 15 residues long. Germline loops: CDR1 SGHDT, CDR2 YYEEEE.

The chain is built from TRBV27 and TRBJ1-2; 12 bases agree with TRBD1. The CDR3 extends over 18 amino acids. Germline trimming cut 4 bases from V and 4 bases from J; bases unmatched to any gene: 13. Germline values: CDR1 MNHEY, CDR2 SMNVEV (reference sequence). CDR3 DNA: TGTGCCAGCAGTTCAGCCCCCGGGACAGGGGGCGAAATCTATGGCTACACCTTC. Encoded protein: CASSSAPGTGGEIYGYTF.

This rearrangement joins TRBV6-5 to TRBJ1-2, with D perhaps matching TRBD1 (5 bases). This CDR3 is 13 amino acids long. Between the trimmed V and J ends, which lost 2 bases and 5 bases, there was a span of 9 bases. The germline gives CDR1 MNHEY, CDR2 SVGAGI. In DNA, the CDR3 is TGTGCCAGCAGTTACGGGGCGACGTATGGCTACACCTTC. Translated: CASSYGATYGYTF.

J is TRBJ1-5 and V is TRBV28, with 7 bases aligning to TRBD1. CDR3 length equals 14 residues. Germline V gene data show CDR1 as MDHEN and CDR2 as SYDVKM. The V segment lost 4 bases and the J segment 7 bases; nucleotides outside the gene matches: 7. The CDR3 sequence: CASSWTGRVQPQHF. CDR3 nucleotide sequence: TGTGCCAGCAGTTGGACAGGAAGGGTGCAGCCCCAGCATTTT.

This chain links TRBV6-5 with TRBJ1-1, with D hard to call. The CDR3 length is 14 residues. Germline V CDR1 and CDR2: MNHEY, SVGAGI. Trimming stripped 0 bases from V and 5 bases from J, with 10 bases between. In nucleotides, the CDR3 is TGTGCCAGCAGTTACTCGATTCGGGTGACTGAAGCTTTCTTT. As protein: CASSYSIRVTEAFF.

In nucleotides, the CDR3 is TGTGCCAGCAGTTACTCCCAGGGAACGCAGCCCCAGCATTTT. Its translation: CASSYSQGTQPQHF. V and J are TRBV6-5 and TRBJ1-5; TRBD1 might be the D (5 bases). This CDR3 has 14 amino acids. Germline lookup yields CDR1 MNHEY and CDR2 SVGAGI. Trimming took 0 bases from V and 7 from J, leaving 10 bases between them.

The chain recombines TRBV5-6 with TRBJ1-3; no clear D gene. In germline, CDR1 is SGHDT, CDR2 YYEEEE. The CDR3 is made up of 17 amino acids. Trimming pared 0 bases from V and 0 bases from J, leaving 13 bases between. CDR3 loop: CASSLAPRAFSGNTIYF. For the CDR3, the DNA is TGTGCCAGCAGCTTGGCCCCTCGAGCCTTCTCTGGAAACACCATATATTTT.

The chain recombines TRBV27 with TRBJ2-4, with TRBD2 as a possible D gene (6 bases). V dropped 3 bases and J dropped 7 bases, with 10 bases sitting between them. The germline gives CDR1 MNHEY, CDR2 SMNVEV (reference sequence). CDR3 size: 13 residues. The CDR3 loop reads CASSFGGSNIQYF. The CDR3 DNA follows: TGTGCCAGCAGTTTTGGGGGGTCGAACATTCAGTACTTC.

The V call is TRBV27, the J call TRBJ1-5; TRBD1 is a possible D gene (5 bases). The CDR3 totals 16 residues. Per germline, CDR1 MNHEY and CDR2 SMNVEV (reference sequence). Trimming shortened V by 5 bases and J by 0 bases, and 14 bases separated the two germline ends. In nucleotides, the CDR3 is TGTGCCAGCAGTCAGGGAACTCATTATAGCAATCAGCCCCAGCATTTT. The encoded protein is CASSQGTHYSNQPQHF.

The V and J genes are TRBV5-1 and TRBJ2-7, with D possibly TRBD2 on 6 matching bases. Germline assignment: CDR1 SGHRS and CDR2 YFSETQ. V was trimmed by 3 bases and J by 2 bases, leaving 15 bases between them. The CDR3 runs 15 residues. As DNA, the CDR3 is TGCGCCAGCAGCTCCTTAGCGGCACCAGCCTACGAGCAGTACTTC. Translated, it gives CASSSLAAPAYEQYF.

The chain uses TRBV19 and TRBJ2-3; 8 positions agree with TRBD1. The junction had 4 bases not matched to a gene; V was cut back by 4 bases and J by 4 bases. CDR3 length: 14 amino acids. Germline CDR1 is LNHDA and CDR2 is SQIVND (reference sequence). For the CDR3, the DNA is TGTGCCAGTAGTACCCCACAGGGGGCAGATACGCAGTATTTT. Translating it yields CASSTPQGADTQYF.

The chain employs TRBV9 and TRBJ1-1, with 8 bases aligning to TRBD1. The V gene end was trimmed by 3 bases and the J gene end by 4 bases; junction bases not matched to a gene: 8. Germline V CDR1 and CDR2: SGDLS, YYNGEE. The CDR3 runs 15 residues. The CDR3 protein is CASSGTGMMGTEAFF. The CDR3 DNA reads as TGTGCCAGCAGCGGGACAGGGATGATGGGCACTGAAGCTTTCTTT. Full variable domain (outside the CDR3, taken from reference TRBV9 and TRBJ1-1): DSGVTQTPKHLITATGQRVTLRCSPRSGDLSVYWYQQSLDQGLQFLIQYYNGEERAKGNILERFSAQQFPDLHSELNLSSLELGDSALYFCASSGTGMMGTEAFFGQGTRLTVV.

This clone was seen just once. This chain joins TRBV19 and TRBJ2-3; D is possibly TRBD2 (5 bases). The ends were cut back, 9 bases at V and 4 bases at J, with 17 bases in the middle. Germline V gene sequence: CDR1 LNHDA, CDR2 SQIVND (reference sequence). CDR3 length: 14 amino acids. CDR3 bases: TGTGCCAGCAAATGGACTGGAAGCTCAGATACGCAGTATTTT. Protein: CASKWTGSSDTQYF.

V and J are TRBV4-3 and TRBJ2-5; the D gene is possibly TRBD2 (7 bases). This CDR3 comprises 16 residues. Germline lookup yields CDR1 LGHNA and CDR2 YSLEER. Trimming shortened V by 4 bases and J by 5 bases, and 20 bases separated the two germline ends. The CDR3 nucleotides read TGCGCCAGCAGCCCCGCAACGGGGGGAGGGGGTGAGACCCAGTACTTC. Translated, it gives CASSPATGGGGETQYF.

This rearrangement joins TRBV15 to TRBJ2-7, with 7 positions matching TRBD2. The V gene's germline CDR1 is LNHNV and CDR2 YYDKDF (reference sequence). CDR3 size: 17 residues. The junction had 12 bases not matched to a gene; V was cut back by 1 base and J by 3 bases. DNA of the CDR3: TGTGCCACCAGCAGAGGTTCTCCATTGGGAGGGAGCTACGAGCAGTACTTC. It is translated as CATSRGSPLGGSYEQYF.

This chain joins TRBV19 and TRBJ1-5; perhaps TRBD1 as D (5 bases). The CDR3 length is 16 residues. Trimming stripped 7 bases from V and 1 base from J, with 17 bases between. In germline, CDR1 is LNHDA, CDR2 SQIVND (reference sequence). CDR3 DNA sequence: TGTGCCAGTATCAATTATGGGGGGGGGAGCAATCAGCCCCAGCATTTT. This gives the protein CASINYGGGSNQPQHF.

CDR3 in amino acids: CASSLSSRGAHNEQFF. DNA of the CDR3: TGTGCCAGCAGTTTATCATCTCGGGGGGCTCACAATGAGCAGTTCTTC. The chain recombines TRBV27 with TRBJ2-1, with D possibly being TRBD2 (7 bases). The V end was cut by 0 bases, the J end by 5 bases, with 14 bases between. The germline V gene encodes CDR1 MNHEY and CDR2 SMNVEV (reference sequence). The CDR3 is 16 residues long.

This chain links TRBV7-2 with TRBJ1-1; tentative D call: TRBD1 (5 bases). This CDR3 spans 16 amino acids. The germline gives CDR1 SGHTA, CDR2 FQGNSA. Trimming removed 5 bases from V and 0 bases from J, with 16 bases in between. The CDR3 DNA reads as TGTGCCAGCAGCCACCTCTACAGGAGTTTGAACACTGAAGCTTTCTTT. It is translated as CASSHLYRSLNTEAFF.

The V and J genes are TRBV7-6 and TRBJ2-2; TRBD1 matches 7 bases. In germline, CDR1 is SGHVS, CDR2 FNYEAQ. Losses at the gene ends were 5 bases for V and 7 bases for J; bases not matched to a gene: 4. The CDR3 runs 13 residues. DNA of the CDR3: TGTGCCAGCAGCGACTCAGGGGGCGGGGAGCTGTTTTTT. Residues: CASSDSGGGELFF.

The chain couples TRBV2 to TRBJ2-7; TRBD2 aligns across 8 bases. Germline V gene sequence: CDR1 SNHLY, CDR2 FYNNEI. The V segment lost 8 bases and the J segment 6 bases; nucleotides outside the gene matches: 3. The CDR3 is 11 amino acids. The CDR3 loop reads CASSGGFEQYF. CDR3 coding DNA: TGTGCCAGCTCGGGGGGGTTCGAGCAGTACTTC.

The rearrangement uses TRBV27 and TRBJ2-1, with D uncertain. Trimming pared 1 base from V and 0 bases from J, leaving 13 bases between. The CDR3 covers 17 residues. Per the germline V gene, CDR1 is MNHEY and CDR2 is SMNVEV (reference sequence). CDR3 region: CASSLYERMSSYNEQFF. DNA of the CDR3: TGTGCCAGCAGTTTATATGAACGAATGAGCTCCTACAATGAGCAGTTCTTC.

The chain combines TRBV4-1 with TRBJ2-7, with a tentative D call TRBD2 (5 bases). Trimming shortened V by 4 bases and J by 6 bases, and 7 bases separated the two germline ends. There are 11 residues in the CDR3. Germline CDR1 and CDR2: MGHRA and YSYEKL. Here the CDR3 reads CASSLEGEQYF. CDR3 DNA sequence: TGCGCCAGCAGCCTTGAGGGCGAGCAGTACTTC.

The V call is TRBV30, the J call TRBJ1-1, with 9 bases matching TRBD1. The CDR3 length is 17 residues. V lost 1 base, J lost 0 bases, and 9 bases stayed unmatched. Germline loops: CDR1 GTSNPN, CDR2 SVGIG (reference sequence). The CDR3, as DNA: TGTGCCTGGAGTGCCGAAGAACAGGGGGCTTTGAACACTGAAGCTTTCTTT. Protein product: CAWSAEEQGALNTEAFF.

The CDR3 DNA reads as TGCGCCAGCAGCGCCCCGGACAGGCTAGACTATGGCTACACCTTC. Protein product: CASSAPDRLDYGYTF. This chain links TRBV5-1 with TRBJ1-2; 7 nucleotides align to TRBD1. This CDR3 is built from 15 residues. The germline V gene encodes CDR1 SGHRS and CDR2 YFSETQ. V shed 4 bases, J shed 3 bases, and the junction held 9 bases outside the gene matches.

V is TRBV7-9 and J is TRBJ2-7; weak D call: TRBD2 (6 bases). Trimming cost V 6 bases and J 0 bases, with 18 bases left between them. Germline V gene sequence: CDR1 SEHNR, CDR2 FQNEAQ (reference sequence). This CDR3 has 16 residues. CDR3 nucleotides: TGTGCCAGCAGTTCTAACTCGGGACTCCGCTCCTACGAGCAGTACTTC. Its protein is CASSSNSGLRSYEQYF. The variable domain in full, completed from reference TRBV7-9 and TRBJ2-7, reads DTGVSQNPRHKITKRGQNVTFRCDPISEHNRLYWYRQTLGQGPEFLTYFQNEAQLEKSRLLSDRFSAERPKGSFSTLEIQRTEQGDSAMYLCASSSNSGLRSYEQYFGPGTRLTVT.

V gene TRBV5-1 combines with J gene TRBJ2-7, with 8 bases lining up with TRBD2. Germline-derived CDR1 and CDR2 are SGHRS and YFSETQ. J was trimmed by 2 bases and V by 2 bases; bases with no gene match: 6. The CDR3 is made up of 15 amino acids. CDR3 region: CASSFTGGETYEQYF. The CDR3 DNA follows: TGCGCCAGCAGCTTTACGGGAGGGGAGACCTACGAGCAGTACTTC. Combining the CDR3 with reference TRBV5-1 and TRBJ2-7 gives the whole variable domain KAGVTQTPRYLIKTRGQQVTLSCSPISGHRSVSWYQQTPGQGLQFLFEYFSETQRNKGNFPGRFSGRQFSNSRSEMNVSTLELGDSALYLCASSFTGGETYEQYFGPGTRLTVT.

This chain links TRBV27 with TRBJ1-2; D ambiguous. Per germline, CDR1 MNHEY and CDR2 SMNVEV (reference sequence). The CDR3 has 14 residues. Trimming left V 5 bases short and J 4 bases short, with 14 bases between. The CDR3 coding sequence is TGTGCCAGCAGTCCGAGATCGGTTAGCTATGGCTACACCTTC. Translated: CASSPRSVSYGYTF.

CDR3 DNA: TGTGCCAGCAGCGTAGGGTTGTTTGCGCGGGGAGAGTGGAACTATGGCTACACCTTC. This gives the protein CASSVGLFARGEWNYGYTF. The V gene is TRBV9, the J gene TRBJ1-2, with D unclear. The germline CDR1 and CDR2 sequences are SGDLS and YYNGEE. The CDR3 spans 19 residues. Trimming removed 0 bases from V and 2 bases from J, with 23 bases in between.

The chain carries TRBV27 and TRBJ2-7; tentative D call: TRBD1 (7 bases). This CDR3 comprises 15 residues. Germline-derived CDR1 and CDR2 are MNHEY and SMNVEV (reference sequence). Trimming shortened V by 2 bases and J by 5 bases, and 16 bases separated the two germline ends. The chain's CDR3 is CASSLGGRGAHEQYF. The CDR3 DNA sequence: TGTGCCAGCAGTTTAGGTGGCAGGGGGGCCCACGAGCAGTACTTC.